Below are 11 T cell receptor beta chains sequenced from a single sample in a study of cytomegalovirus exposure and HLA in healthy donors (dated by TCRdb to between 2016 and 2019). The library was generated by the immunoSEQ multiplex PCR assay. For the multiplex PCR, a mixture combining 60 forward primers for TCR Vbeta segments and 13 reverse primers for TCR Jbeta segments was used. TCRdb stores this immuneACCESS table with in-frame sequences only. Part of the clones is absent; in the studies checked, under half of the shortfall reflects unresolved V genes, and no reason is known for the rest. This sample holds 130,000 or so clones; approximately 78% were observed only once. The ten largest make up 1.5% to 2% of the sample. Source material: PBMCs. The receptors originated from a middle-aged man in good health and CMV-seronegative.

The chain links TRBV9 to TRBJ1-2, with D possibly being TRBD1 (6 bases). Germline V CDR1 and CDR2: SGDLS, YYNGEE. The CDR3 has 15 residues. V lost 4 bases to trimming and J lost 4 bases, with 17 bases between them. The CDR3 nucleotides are TGTGCCAGCAGCACTCGGGAGGGGGGTGGCTATGGCTACACCTTC. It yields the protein CASSTREGGGYGYTF.

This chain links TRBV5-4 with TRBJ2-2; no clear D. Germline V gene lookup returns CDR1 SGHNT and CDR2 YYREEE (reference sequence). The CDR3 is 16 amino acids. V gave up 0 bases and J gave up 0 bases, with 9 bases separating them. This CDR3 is CASSLAFRSNTGELFF. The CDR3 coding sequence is TGTGCCAGCAGCTTGGCGTTCAGGTCGAACACCGGGGAGCTGTTTTTT. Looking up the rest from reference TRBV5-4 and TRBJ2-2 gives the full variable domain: ETGVTQSPTHLIKTRGQQVTLRCSSQSGHNTVSWYQQALGQGPQFIFQYYREEENGRGNFPPRFSGLQFPNYSSELNVNALELDDSALYLCASSLAFRSNTGELFFGEGSRLTVL.

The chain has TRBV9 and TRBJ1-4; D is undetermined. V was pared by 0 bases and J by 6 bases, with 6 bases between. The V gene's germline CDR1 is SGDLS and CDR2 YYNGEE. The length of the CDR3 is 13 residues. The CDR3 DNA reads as TGTGCCAGCAGCGTAGGCGGGGATGAAAAACTGTTTTTT. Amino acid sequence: CASSVGGDEKLFF.

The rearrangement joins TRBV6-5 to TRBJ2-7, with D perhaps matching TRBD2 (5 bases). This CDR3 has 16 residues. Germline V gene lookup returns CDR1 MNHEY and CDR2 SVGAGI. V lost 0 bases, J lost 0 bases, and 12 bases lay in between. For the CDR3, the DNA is TGTGCCAGCAGTTACTCTCCGGGGTTCGGCTCCTACGAGCAGTACTTC. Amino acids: CASSYSPGFGSYEQYF.

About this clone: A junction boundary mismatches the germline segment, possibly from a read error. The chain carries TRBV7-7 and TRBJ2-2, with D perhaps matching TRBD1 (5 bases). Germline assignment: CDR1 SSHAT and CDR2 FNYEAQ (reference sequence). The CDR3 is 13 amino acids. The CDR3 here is CASSQGVGGELFF. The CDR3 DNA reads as TGTGCTAGCAGCCAAGGGGTGGGCGGGGAGCTGTTTTTT.

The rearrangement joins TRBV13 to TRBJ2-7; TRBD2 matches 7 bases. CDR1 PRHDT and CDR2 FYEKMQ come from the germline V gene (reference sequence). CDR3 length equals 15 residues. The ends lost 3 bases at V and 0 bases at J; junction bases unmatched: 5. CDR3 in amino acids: CASSLAGVVSYEQYF. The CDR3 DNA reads TGTGCCAGCAGCTTGGCGGGAGTCGTCTCCTACGAGCAGTACTTC.

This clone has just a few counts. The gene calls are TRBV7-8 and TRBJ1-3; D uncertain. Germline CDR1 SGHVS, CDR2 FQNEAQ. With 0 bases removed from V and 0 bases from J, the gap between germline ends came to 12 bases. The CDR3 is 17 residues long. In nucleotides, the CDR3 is TGTGCCAGCAGCTTAGCGCGGGTGCGGTACTCTGGAAACACCATATATTTT. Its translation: CASSLARVRYSGNTIYF. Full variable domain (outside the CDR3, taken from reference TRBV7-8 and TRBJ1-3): GAGVSQSPRYKVAKRGQDVALRCDPISGHVSLFWYQQALGQGPEFLTYFQNEAQLDKSGLPSDRFFAERPEGSVSTLKIQRTQQEDSAVYLCASSLARVRYSGNTIYFGEGSWLTVV.

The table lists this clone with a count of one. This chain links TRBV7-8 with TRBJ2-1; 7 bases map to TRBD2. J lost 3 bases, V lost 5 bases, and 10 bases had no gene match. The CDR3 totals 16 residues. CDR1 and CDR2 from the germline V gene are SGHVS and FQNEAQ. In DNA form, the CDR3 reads TGTGCCAGCAGCACTAGCGCGTCGCAAGGCTACAATGAGCAGTTCTTC. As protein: CASSTSASQGYNEQFF.

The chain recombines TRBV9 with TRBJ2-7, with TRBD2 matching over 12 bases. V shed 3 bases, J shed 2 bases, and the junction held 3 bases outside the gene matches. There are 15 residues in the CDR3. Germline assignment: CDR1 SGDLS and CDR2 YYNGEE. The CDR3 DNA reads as TGTGCCAGCAGCGGAGGACTAGCGGGAACCTACGAGCAGTACTTC. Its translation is CASSGGLAGTYEQYF.

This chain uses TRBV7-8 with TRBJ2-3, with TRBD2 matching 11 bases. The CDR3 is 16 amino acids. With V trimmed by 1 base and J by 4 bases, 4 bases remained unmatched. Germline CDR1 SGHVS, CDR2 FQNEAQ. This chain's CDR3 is CASSLVVAGGADTQYF. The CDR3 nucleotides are TGTGCCAGCAGCTTAGTAGTAGCGGGGGGGGCAGATACGCAGTATTTT.

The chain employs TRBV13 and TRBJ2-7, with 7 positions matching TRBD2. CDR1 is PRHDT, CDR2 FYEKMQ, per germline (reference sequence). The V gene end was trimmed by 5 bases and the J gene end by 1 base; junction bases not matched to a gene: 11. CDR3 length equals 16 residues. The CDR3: CASSPDGGRKSYEQYF. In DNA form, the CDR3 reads TGTGCCAGCAGCCCCGATGGCGGGAGAAAGTCCTACGAGCAGTACTTC. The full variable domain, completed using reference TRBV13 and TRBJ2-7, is AAGVIQSPRHLIKEKRETATLKCYPIPRHDTVYWYQQGPGQDPQFLISFYEKMQSDKGSIPDRFSAQQFSDYHSELNMSSLELGDSALYFCASSPDGGRKSYEQYFGPGTRLTVT.